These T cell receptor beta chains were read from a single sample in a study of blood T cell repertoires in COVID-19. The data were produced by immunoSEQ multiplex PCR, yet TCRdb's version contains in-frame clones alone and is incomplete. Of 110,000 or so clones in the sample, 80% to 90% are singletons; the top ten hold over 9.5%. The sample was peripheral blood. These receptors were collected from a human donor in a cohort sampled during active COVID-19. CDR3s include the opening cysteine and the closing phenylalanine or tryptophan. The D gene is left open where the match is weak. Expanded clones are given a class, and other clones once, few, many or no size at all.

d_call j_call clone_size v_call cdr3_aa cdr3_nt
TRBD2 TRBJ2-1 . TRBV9 CASGRERGNEQFF TGTGCCAGCGGGCGAGAGCGGGGGAATGAGCAGTTCTTC
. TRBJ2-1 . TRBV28 CASSFPDEQFF TGTGCCAGCAGTTTCCCCGATGAGCAGTTCTTC
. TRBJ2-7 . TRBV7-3 CASSLSQLQYF TGTGCCAGCAGCTTAAGTCAGTTGCAGTACTTC
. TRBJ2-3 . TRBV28 CASSLTGVSDTQYF TGTGCCAGCAGTTTAACGGGAGTTTCAGATACGCAGTATTTT
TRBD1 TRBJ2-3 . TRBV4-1 CASSQAGQGLTDTQYF TGCGCCAGCAGCCAAGCCGGACAGGGTCTCACAGATACGCAGTATTTT
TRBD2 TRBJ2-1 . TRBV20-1 CSASSASGTHNEQFF TGCAGTGCTAGTAGCGCTAGCGGGACCCACAATGAGCAGTTCTTC
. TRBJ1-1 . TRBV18 CASSPIEVPSTEAFF TGTGCCAGCTCACCCATAGAGGTTCCGTCCACTGAAGCTTTCTTT
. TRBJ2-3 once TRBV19 CASRKPGDGTDTQYF TGTGCCAGTCGCAAGCCGGGGGATGGCACAGATACGCAGTATTTT
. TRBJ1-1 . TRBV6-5 CASSYQQGRTEAFF TGTGCCAGCAGTTACCAACAGGGCAGGACTGAAGCTTTCTTT
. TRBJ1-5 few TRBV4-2 CASSRRRVQPQHF TGTGCCAGCAGCCGTAGACGGGTTCAGCCCCAGCATTTT
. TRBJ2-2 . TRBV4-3 CASSQAGVHTGELFF TGCGCCAGCAGCCAAGCAGGGGTTCACACCGGGGAGCTGTTTTTT
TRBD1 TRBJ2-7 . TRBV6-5 CASSYFRDRDNEQYF TGTGCCAGCAGTTACTTTCGGGACAGGGACAACGAGCAGTACTTC
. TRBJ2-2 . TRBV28 CASSPPNSGELFF TGTGCCAGCAGTCCACCAAACTCCGGGGAGCTGTTTTTT
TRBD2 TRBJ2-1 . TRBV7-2 CASSFMSNPSGRAYNEQFF TGTGCCAGCAGCTTTATGTCTAACCCTAGCGGGAGAGCGTACAATGAGCAGTTCTTC
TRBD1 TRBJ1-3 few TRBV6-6 CASSPGDSGNTIYF TGTGCCAGCAGCCCCGGGGACAGTGGAAACACCATATATTTT
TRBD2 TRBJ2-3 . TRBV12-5 CASGLGSGGTQYF TGTGCTAGTGGACTAGGGTCGGGGGGTACGCAGTATTTT
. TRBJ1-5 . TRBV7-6 CASSQTHQPQHF TGTGCCAGCAGCCAAACTCACCAGCCCCAGCATTTT
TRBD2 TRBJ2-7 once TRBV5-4 CASSLAGRGDLSYEQYF TGTGCCAGCAGCTTGGCCGGGCGGGGGGACCTCTCCTACGAGCAGTACTTC
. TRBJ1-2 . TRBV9 CATVRQLLLYGYTF TGTGCCACCGTGAGACAGCTCCTTCTCTATGGCTACACCTTC
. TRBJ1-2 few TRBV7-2 CASSQGSHSYGYTF TGTGCCAGCAGCCAGGGGAGTCACTCTTATGGCTACACCTTC
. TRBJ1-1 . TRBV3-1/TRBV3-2 CASSQAQRNRMNTEAFF TGTGCCAGCAGCCAAGCTCAACGAAACAGGATGAACACTGAAGCTTTCTTT
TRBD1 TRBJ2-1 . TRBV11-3 CASSLPGGLNEQFF TGTGCCAGCAGCTTACCAGGGGGCTTAAATGAGCAGTTCTTC
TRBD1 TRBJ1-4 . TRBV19 CASSPRTGGAFRTNEKLFF TGTGCCAGTAGTCCGCGGACAGGGGGCGCATTTCGAACTAATGAAAAACTGTTTTTT
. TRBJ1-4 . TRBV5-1 CASSLAGDAEKLFF TGCGCCAGCAGCTTGGCGGGGGACGCCGAAAAACTGTTTTTT
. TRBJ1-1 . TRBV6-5 CATLRGNTEAFF TGTGCCACCCTCCGGGGTAACACTGAAGCTTTCTTT
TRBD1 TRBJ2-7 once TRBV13 CASSPRDSYEQYF TGTGCCAGCAGCCCCCGGGACAGCTACGAGCAGTACTTC
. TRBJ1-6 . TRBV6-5 CASSYYRQGRPPLHF TGTGCCAGCAGTTATTATAGGCAGGGTCGGCCACCCCTCCACTTT
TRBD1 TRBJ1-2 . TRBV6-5 CASSYRTGGDYGYTF TGTGCCAGCAGTTACCGGACAGGGGGCGACTATGGCTACACCTTC
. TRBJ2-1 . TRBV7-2 CASSLGGQYYNEQFF TGTGCCAGCAGCTTAGGAGGACAGTATTACAATGAGCAGTTCTTC
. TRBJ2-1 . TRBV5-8 CASSLDSRNEQFF TGTGCCAGCAGCCTGGACAGCCGCAATGAGCAGTTCTTC
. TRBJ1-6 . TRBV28 CASSTSDRVAPLHF TGTGCCAGCAGCACTTCCGACCGGGTAGCACCCCTCCACTTT
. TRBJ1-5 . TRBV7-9 CASSLEGLGQPQHF TGTGCCAGCAGCTTAGAGGGGCTGGGTCAGCCCCAGCATTTT
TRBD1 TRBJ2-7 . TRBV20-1 CSALTGNEQYF TGCAGTGCATTGACAGGGAACGAGCAGTACTTC
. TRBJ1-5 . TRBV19 CASSIFRGSNQPQHF TGTGCCAGTAGTATCTTTCGGGGGAGCAATCAGCCCCAGCATTTT